Following are 6 T cell receptor beta chains from one sample sequenced in a study of cytomegalovirus exposure and HLA in healthy donors. The PCR had 60 Vbeta and 13 Jbeta primers. TCRdb's copy holds only in-frame clones and misses some; the assay was immunoSEQ multiplex PCR. The table has about 120,000 clones, about three quarters seen once; the top ten hold 3.5% to 4.5%. Sequencing was done on a sample of PBMCs. The origin of the receptors is a young man in good health and CMV-seronegative.

The CDR3: CASSFNRGQDSPLHF. CDR3 coding DNA: TGTGCCAGCAGCTTTAACAGGGGGCAAGATTCACCCCTCCACTTT. The genes are TRBV11-2 and TRBJ1-6; 9 nucleotides agree with TRBD1. Per the germline V gene, CDR1 is SGHAT and CDR2 is FQNNGV. J gave up 8 bases and V 3 bases, and 5 bases lay outside the gene matches. There are 15 residues in the CDR3.

V gene TRBV5-1 combines with J gene TRBJ2-3, with TRBD2 matching over 10 bases. CDR3 length: 15 amino acids. CDR1 and CDR2 (germline): SGHRS, YFSETQ. Germline trimming cut 4 bases from V and 6 bases from J; bases unmatched to any gene: 8. Here the CDR3 reads CASSGAGGPGDTQYF. CDR3 bases: TGCGCCAGCAGCGGAGCGGGGGGGCCGGGGGATACGCAGTATTTT.

The chain recombines TRBV14 with TRBJ2-3, with 7 bases lining up with TRBD1. CDR1 is SGHDN, CDR2 FVKESK, per germline. The V and J ends lost 3 bases and 6 bases, in that order; junction bases with no gene match: 6. This CDR3 has 14 amino acids. The CDR3, as DNA: TGTGCCAGCAGCCATCAGACAGGGAAGGATACGCAGTATTTT. This codes for CASSHQTGKDTQYF.

The CDR3 DNA reads TGCGCCAGCAGCATTGGGACAAGCGCTACTAGCACAGATACGCAGTATTTT. This encodes CASSIGTSATSTDTQYF. The V and J genes are TRBV5-1 and TRBJ2-3; D may be TRBD1 (6 bases). The V gene's germline CDR1 is SGHRS and CDR2 YFSETQ. Deletions cut 4 bases from V and 0 bases from J, with 18 bases between. The CDR3 runs to 17 residues. Full variable domain (rest looked up from reference TRBV5-1 and TRBJ2-3): KAGVTQTPRYLIKTRGQQVTLSCSPISGHRSVSWYQQTPGQGLQFLFEYFSETQRNKGNFPGRFSGRQFSNSRSEMNVSTLELGDSALYLCASSIGTSATSTDTQYFGPGTRLTVL.

As concerns this clone: Germline and junction disagree at one end, which may indicate a read error. Written as DNA, the CDR3 is TGTGCCGGCAGCTTAGAGAGGAATGAGCAGTTCTTC. Protein sequence: CAGSLERNEQFF. The rearrangement uses TRBV7-2 and TRBJ2-1; D is ambiguous. The CDR3 totals 12 residues. Germline CDR1 is SGHTA and CDR2 is FQGNSA.

The CDR3, as DNA: TGTGCCAGCAGTGAAGAGAGCCAGGCCCCTGGCTACACCTTC. Amino acid sequence: CASSEESQAPGYTF. The J gene is TRBJ1-2, the V gene TRBV2; unclear D gene. CDR1 SNHLY and CDR2 FYNNEI come from the germline V gene. This CDR3 has 14 amino acids. V lost 1 base and J 7 bases, leaving 13 bases between the germline ends.